This TCR beta chain stems from a study of blood T cell repertoires in COVID-19. Study-level background: Whether acute or convalescent, the COVID-19 samples came from the United States, Italy and Spain.

Germline V gives CDR1 MDHEN, CDR2 SYDVKM. Trimming took 3 bases from V and 7 from J, leaving 13 bases between them. This CDR3 is 14 amino acids long. Some clones are missing from TCRdb's copy, which holds only in-frame ones; the method was immunoSEQ multiplex PCR. Of 200,000 or so clones listed, approximately 84% are singletons. Recovered participants had two consecutive negative NP/OP PCR tests, healthcare professional clearance, or symptom resolution. The sample taken for sequencing was PBMCs or T cells enriched from blood (not recorded which). The TCR was taken from a man aged 35 to 55 who had recovered from COVID-19. The chain uses TRBV28 and TRBJ1-5; the D gene is possibly TRBD1 (6 bases). As DNA, the CDR3 is TGTGCCAGCAGTTTCCTACAGGGTAACCAGCCCCAGCATTTT. Its protein is CASSFLQGNQPQHF.